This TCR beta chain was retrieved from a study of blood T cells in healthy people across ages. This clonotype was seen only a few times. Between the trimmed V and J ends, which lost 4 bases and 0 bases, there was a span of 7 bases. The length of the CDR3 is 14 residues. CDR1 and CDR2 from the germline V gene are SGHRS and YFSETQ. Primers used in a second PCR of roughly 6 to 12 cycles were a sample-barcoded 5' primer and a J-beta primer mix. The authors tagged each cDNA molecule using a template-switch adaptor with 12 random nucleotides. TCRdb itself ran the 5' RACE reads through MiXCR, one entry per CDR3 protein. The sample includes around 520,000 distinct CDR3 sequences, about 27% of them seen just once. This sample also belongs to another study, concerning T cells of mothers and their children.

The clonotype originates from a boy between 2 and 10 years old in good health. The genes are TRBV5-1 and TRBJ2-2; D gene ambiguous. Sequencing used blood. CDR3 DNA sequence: TGCGCCAGCAGCGGTCAGTCGAACACCGGGGAGCTGTTTTTT. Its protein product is CASSGQSNTGELFF.